This T cell receptor beta chain was recorded in a study of blood T cell repertoires in COVID-19. The overall study: Both acute and convalescent COVID-19 samples were obtained from the United States, Italy and Spain.

This CDR3 contains 15 residues. Germline V gene sequence: CDR1 SGHTA, CDR2 FQGNSA. J lost 2 bases, V lost 5 bases, and 7 bases had no gene match. The table came from immunoSEQ multiplex PCR; TCRdb's copy has only in-frame clones and leaves some out. The sample shows about 150,000 clones, around 80% of them seen only once. Sequencing was done on a sample of peripheral blood. The chain couples TRBV7-2 to TRBJ2-3; TRBD2 agrees at 7 bases. This receptor was obtained from a man in his sixties with acute or convalescent COVID-19. The CDR3 region is CASSESGMDTDTQYF. As DNA, the CDR3 is TGTGCCAGCAGCGAGAGCGGGATGGACACAGATACGCAGTATTTT. Full variable domain (missing parts from reference TRBV7-2 and TRBJ2-3): GAGVSQSPSNKVTEKGKDVELRCDPISGHTALYWYRQSLGQGLEFLIYFQGNSAPDKSGLPSDRFSAERTGGSVSTLTIQRTQQEDSAVYLCASSESGMDTDTQYFGPGTRLTVL.